Detailed here is one TCR beta chain. Its antigen is currently not known. Within one base of it there is no much larger clone, and no base qualities were kept. V drops 5 bases and J drops 0 bases, leaving 8 bases in between. Inclusive of the bounding cysteine and phenylalanine, the CDR3 is 15 residues long. The retained sequence is limited to the CDR3, 45 bases, with the frame set at the first base. The CDR1 and CDR2 encoded by the germline V gene are SGHVS and FQNEAQ. The source of the sample is a study of blood T cell repertoires in COVID-19 (TCRdb year 2020). In the study overall: Samples from collaborators originated in the United States, Italy and Spain and spanned both the acute and convalescent phases of COVID-19. The material from the prospective study consisted of cDNA or gDNA derived from T cells, B-cell-depleted T cells, or PBMCs. Deeply sampled blood TCRbeta repertoires from subjects exposed to, actively infected with, or recovered from COVID-19 were included in the dataset. The repertoires were made available in a free public database intended to serve as a resource for research on the immune response to SARS-CoV-2. The samples were drawn from the first 160 participants of the ongoing ImmuneRACE study and from over 950 subjects provided by 6 global collaborators. Sample metadata almost always included a de-identified subject ID, COVID-19 status, age in years and sex. Where available, HLA class I and class II types were taken from metadata supplied by the sample provider and were not determined by assay-based typing.

TCRbeta CDR3 regions were amplified from genomic DNA by means of the immunoSEQ Assay, a bias-controlled multiplex PCR. Under the source paper's analysis protocol: The number of nucleated cells in each sample was estimated from the amplification of reference gene primers within the assay. Sequence reads were collapsed and filtered to measure the absolute abundance of every unique TCRbeta CDR3 rearrangement. For each sample, productive Simpson clonality was calculated as the square root of Simpson's diversity index over productive rearrangements. Here the immuneACCESS table is served through TCRdb, limited to in-frame sequences with V and J called. Missing clones are a known gap in these copies; in checked studies unresolved V genes cover under half, and the rest lacks a known reason. D and trimming come from the DNA, and the V and J calls and clone size come from that table. Recorded for this sample are roughly 81,000 clones; around 80% of them occurred a single time. More than 9% of the sample is held by the ten biggest clonotypes.

Broader findings and caveats from the paper: Clinical and demographic metadata were provided uncurated, with the amount varying by source and participant.

Each collaborating institution followed its own protocols to collect whole blood in K2EDTA tubes. For TCRbeta analysis, collaborators shipped samples as frozen whole blood, isolated PBMCs, or DNA extracted from either of those sample types. The material sequenced was peripheral blood. The sequence links TRBV7-8 to TRBJ2-6, with no confidently assigned D gene. The sequence was collected from a man in his sixties with acute or convalescent COVID-19. The CDR3 region reads CASSPLSSGANVLTF. The nucleotides are TGTGCCAGCAGCCCCCTGAGCTCTGGGGCCAACGTCCTGACTTTC.